Shown below are 15 T cell receptor beta chains from a single sample sequenced in a study of blood T cell repertoires in COVID-19. Sequencing used immunoSEQ multiplex PCR; TCRdb keeps in-frame clones, though not all of them. The top ten hold 1% to 1.2% of the sample, which has over 150,000 clones, roughly 85% seen once. Material: peripheral blood. The receptors originated from a middle-aged man with acute or convalescent COVID-19.

This sequence joins TRBV7-2 and TRBJ2-7; TRBD2 matches 9 bases. J gave up 0 bases and V 3 bases, and 6 bases lay outside the gene matches. Germline values: CDR1 SGHTA, CDR2 FQGNSA. This CDR3 is built from 16 residues. The CDR3 is CASSFAGGGISYEQYF. The CDR3 bases are TGTGCCAGCAGCTTCGCGGGGGGGGGTATCTCCTACGAGCAGTACTTC.

The chain recombines TRBV11-1 with TRBJ2-1; 7 nucleotides align to TRBD1. V lost 4 bases and J lost 16; bases outside the gene matches: 10. Germline values: CDR1 SGHAT, CDR2 FQDESV (reference sequence). The CDR3 spans 12 residues. The CDR3 protein is CASSSGRDSYFF. The CDR3 coding sequence is TGTGCCAGCAGCTCTGGCCGGGACAGTTACTTCTTC.

The rearrangement uses TRBV6-5 and TRBJ2-7, with 10 bases aligning to TRBD1. The ends lost 5 bases at V and 5 bases at J; junction bases unmatched: 6. The CDR3 is 14 amino acids. Germline V CDR1 and CDR2: MNHEY, SVGAGI. The CDR3 is CASSPGQGTHEQYF. The CDR3 DNA reads as TGTGCCAGCAGTCCGGGACAGGGGACACACGAGCAGTACTTC.

This chain connects TRBV25-1 to TRBJ1-2; D is perhaps TRBD1 (5 bases). The CDR3 runs to 13 residues. V lost 2 bases to trimming and J lost 6 bases, with 10 bases between them. Germline values: CDR1 MGHDK, CDR2 SYGVNS. The CDR3 sequence is CASSETIGDGYTF. CDR3 bases: TGTGCCAGCAGTGAAACCATAGGGGATGGCTACACCTTC.

This chain uses TRBV2 with TRBJ1-2; D ambiguous. V was trimmed by 2 bases and J by 4 bases, leaving 8 bases between them. The CDR3 is 13 residues long. The V gene's germline CDR1 is SNHLY and CDR2 FYNNEI. The CDR3 reads CASSERAIYGYTF. CDR3 bases: TGTGCCAGCAGTGAAAGAGCCATCTATGGCTACACCTTC.

The chain couples TRBV19 to TRBJ2-1; possibly TRBD2 for D (5 bases). CDR3 length: 15 amino acids. Germline V gene sequence: CDR1 LNHDA, CDR2 SQIVND (reference sequence). V was shortened by 7 bases and J by 4 bases, with 17 bases between the two germline ends. The CDR3 DNA follows: TGTGCCAGTACAATCTCGACCCCGGGGTACAATGAGCAGTTCTTC. Amino acid sequence: CASTISTPGYNEQFF.

This clone was counted between two and nine times. The V call is TRBV6-1, the J call TRBJ2-2, with 7 bases aligning to TRBD1. After removal of 2 bases from V and 2 bases from J, the junction contained 5 bases not matched to a gene. Germline V gives CDR1 MNHNS, CDR2 SASEGT. The CDR3 runs 16 residues. The CDR3 region has the DNA TGTGCCAGCAGTGAAAAAACAGGGGTCAACACCGGGGAGCTGTTTTTT. Translation gives CASSEKTGVNTGELFF.

This chain links TRBV5-6 with TRBJ2-3; D is uncertain. The V gene's germline CDR1 is SGHDT and CDR2 YYEEEE. The CDR3 runs to 12 residues. The ends were cut back, 4 bases at V and 4 bases at J, with 7 bases in the middle. The DNA of the CDR3 is TGTGCCAGCAGCCGGTTTTCAGATACGCAGTATTTT. It translates to CASSRFSDTQYF.

The chain recombines TRBV29-1 with TRBJ2-7, with 7 bases fitting TRBD1. Germline V lookup: CDR1 SQVTM, CDR2 ANQGSEA. The CDR3 covers 12 residues. V trimming: 5 bases; J trimming: 7 bases; junction bases outside the gene matches: 8. The DNA of the CDR3 is TGCAGCGTTTCGGACAGGATAGGGGAGCAGTACTTC. It is translated as CSVSDRIGEQYF.

The CDR3 loop reads CASSLGQGARDGYTF. The CDR3 nucleotides read TGTGCCAGCAGCCTAGGGCAGGGGGCAAGGGATGGCTACACCTTC. The chain uses TRBV27 and TRBJ1-2; TRBD1 agrees at 8 bases. Per germline, CDR1 MNHEY and CDR2 SMNVEV (reference sequence). This CDR3 spans 15 amino acids. V shed 6 bases and J 6 bases; nucleotides not matched to a gene: 12.

This chain links TRBV7-3 with TRBJ1-2; D is uncertain. This CDR3 is 14 amino acids long. Looked up from germline, CDR1 is SGHTA and CDR2 is FQGTGA. Between the trimmed V and J ends, which lost 0 bases and 7 bases, there was a span of 12 bases. In DNA, the CDR3 is TGTGCCAGCAGCTTAACGCCCGGGGTCGGTGGCTACACCTTC. Amino acids: CASSLTPGVGGYTF.

This sequence joins TRBV9 and TRBJ2-2; D is possibly TRBD1 (6 bases). Trimming pared 4 bases from V and 7 bases from J, leaving 14 bases between. CDR1 is SGDLS, CDR2 YYNGEE, per germline. This CDR3 comprises 14 residues. The CDR3 nucleotides are TGTGCCAGCAGCCTCCGGGACAAAATCGGGGAGCTGTTTTTT. It encodes CASSLRDKIGELFF.

V and J are TRBV5-4 and TRBJ1-4; 7 bases line up with TRBD1. The CDR3 is 15 residues long. In germline, CDR1 is SGHNT, CDR2 YYREEE (reference sequence). J gave up 3 bases and V 0 bases, and 2 bases lay outside the gene matches. CDR3 nucleotides: TGTGCCAGCAGCTTGGGACAGGGACCTAATGAAAAACTGTTTTTT. This gives the protein CASSLGQGPNEKLFF.

This chain links TRBV29-1 with TRBJ2-5; 12 nucleotides line up with TRBD2. Trimming cost V 7 bases and J 5 bases; bases outside gene matches: 5. This CDR3 is 13 amino acids long. Germline V gene lookup returns CDR1 SQVTM and CDR2 ANQGSEA. This CDR3 reads CSGNLAGGETQYF. For the CDR3, the DNA is TGCAGCGGAAACCTAGCGGGGGGGGAGACCCAGTACTTC. Based on the CDR3 plus reference TRBV29-1 and TRBJ2-5, the full variable domain is SAVISQKPSRDICQRGTSLTIQCQVDSQVTMMFWYRQQPGQSLTLIATANQGSEATYESGFVIDKFPISRPNLTFSTLTVSNMSPEDSSIYLCSGNLAGGETQYFGPGTRLLVL.

The chain recombines TRBV2 with TRBJ1-4; 7 positions match TRBD1. Germline CDR1 SNHLY, CDR2 FYNNEI. CDR3 length: 13 residues. The V and J ends lost 6 bases and 8 bases, in that order; junction bases with no gene match: 6. CDR3 sequence reads: CASRQGFGEKLFF. The DNA of the CDR3 is TGTGCCAGCAGACAGGGGTTTGGGGAAAAACTGTTTTTT.